This TCR beta chain was sequenced for a study of cytomegalovirus exposure and HLA in healthy donors. With respect to this clone: Its antigen is not known.

Primers included in the PCR were 60 Vbeta and 13 Jbeta primers. Profiled with immunoSEQ multiplex PCR; TCRdb holds only in-frame clones, not every one. The sample consists of approximately 130,000 clones, roughly 82% of them appearing once. The length of the CDR3 is 19 residues. The germline V gene has CDR1 PRHDT and CDR2 FYEKMQ (reference sequence). Unmatched junction bases numbered 14, after V lost 0 bases and J lost 0 bases. General study results and limits: A few CMV-associated chains were confirmed in vitro to be specific for CMV antigens. Associated with cytomegalovirus, according to the listing, were some 150 TCR beta chains. An analysis done earlier found most TCR beta V segments productive about 87% or about 30% of the time. As a later analysis showed, a missense DCLRE1C variant was linked to trimming of TCR beta V- and J-genes.

Sequenced sample: PBMCs. This sequence was found in a woman in her 40s in good health and CMV-seropositive. The rearrangement links TRBV13 to TRBJ2-7, with 7 bases lining up with TRBD1. CDR3 DNA: TGTGCCAGCAGCTTAGGAATACCTGGACCGGGACAGAGCTCCTACGAGCAGTACTTC. It yields the protein CASSLGIPGPGQSSYEQYF.